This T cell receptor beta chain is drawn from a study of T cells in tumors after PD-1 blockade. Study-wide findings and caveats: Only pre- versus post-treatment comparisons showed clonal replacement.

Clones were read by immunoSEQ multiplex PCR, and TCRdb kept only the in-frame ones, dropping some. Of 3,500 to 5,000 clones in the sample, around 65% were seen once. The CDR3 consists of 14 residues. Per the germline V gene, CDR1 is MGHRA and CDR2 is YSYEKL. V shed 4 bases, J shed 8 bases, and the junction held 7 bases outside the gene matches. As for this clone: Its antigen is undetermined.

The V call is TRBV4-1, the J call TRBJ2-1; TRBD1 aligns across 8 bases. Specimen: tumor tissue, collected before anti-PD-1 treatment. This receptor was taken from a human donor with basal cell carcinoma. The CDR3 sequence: CASSPSTGVHEQFF. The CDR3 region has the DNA TGCGCCAGCAGCCCGTCGACAGGGGTCCATGAGCAGTTCTTC.